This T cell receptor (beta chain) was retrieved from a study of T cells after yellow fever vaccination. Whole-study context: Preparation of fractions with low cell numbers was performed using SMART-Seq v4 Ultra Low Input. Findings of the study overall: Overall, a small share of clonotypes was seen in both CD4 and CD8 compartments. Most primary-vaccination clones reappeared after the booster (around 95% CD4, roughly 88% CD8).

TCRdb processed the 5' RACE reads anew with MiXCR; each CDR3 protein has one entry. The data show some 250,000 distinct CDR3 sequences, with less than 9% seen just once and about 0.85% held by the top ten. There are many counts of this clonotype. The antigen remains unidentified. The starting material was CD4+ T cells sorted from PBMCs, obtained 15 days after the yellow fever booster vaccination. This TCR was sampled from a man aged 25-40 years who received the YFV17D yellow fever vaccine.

CDR3 in DNA: TGCGCCAGCAGCTCGGGACACTCCGAAGATACGCAGTATTTT. This sequence encodes CASSSGHSEDTQYF. The chain employs TRBV5-1 and TRBJ2-3, with TRBD1 as a possible D gene (6 bases). V lost 3 bases to trimming and J lost 5 bases, with 13 bases between them. Germline CDR1 SGHRS, CDR2 YFSETQ. The CDR3 is 14 residues long.